Listed below are T cell receptor beta chains from one sample, sequenced in a study of neoadjuvant nivolumab and ipilimumab in lung cancer. TCRdb keeps only in-frame clones here, not all; method: immunoSEQ multiplex PCR. The profile shows a few thousand clones, around three quarters of them singletons. The material was peripheral blood, obtained after neoadjuvant nivolumab, alone or with ipilimumab, at or shortly before surgery. The receptors were sampled from an adult with non-small cell lung cancer. The CDR3 runs from the conserved cysteine through the conserved F or W. A D gene is named only where the DNA matches it firmly. Some rows have no size entry. The others give once, few or many, or a class for an expanded clone.

v_gene	j_gene	d_gene	abundance	CDR3nt	CDR3aa
TRBV5-6	TRBJ1-2	TRBD1	.	TGTGCCAGCAGCTTGGGTTCTCACAGGGGGCCCTTCTACACCTTC	CASSLGSHRGPFYTF
TRBV19	TRBJ1-3	.	.	TGTGCCAGTGACGACCTAGCCAGGACTGGAAACACCATATATTTT	CASDDLARTGNTIYF
TRBV2	TRBJ2-1	.	large	TGTGCCAGCAGTAGCGGAGTTTACAATGAGCAGTTCTTC	CASSSGVYNEQFF
TRBV2	TRBJ2-5	.	once	TGTGCCGGAGAACAGGGTGGCCACGAGACCCAGTACTTC	CAGEQGGHETQYF
TRBV29-1	TRBJ1-1	.	.	TGCAGCGTTGAAGTGACAGGCCGACCTGGCGGGAACACTGAAGCTTTCTTT	CSVEVTGRPGGNTEAFF
TRBV11-3	TRBJ2-1	TRBD2	few	TGTGCCAGCAGCCCCCCCGGATCTGGCGGGGGGAACAATGAGCAGTTCTTC	CASSPPGSGGGNNEQFF
TRBV7-2	TRBJ1-2	TRBD1	.	TGTGCCAGCAGCTTTGGACAGGGTGACTATGGCTACACCTTC	CASSFGQGDYGYTF
TRBV7-9	TRBJ1-5	.	.	TGTGCCAGCAGCTTGGGCGGGACAACCAATCAGCCCCAGCATTTT	CASSLGGTTNQPQHF
TRBV6-5	TRBJ1-5	TRBD1	large	TGTGCCAGCAGTACAGGGGGCGGCCAGCCCCAGCATTTT	CASSTGGGQPQHF
TRBV15	TRBJ1-2	.	.	TGTGCCACCAAGATGGACAGCAACTATGGCTACACCTTC	CATKMDSNYGYTF
TRBV6-5	TRBJ1-2	TRBD1	.	TGTGCCAGCAGTTACGGACAGGGAAGAGGCTACACCTTC	CASSYGQGRGYTF
TRBV2	TRBJ1-5	.	few	TGTGCCAGCAGTGGACAGAGCGACAATCAGCCCCAGCATTTT	CASSGQSDNQPQHF
TRBV6-5	TRBJ2-7	.	.	TGTGCCAGCAGTCAAGGGTTTCACTACGAGCAGTACTTC	CASSQGFHYEQYF
TRBV2	TRBJ1-4	.	once	TGTGCCAGCAGTAACGGTGCAACTAATGAAAAACTGTTTTTT	CASSNGATNEKLFF
TRBV9	TRBJ1-2	.	.	TGTGCCAGCAGCGTAGGCCAGGCAGGGGTTGGCTACACCTTC	CASSVGQAGVGYTF
TRBV18	TRBJ1-1	.	.	TGTGCCAGTTTCACGGGAGGGAACACTGAAGCTTTCTTT	CASFTGGNTEAFF
TRBV5-4	TRBJ2-3	.	once	TGTGCCAGCAGCTTGGAACAGACAGATACGCAGTATTTT	CASSLEQTDTQYF
TRBV25-1	TRBJ2-3	.	.	TGTGCCAGCAGTGATCTTGTAGATACGCAGTATTTT	CASSDLVDTQYF
TRBV30	TRBJ2-1	.	.	TGTGCCTTTGACCGCAGCTCCTACAATGAGCAGTTCTTC	CAFDRSSYNEQFF